This is a list of T cell receptor beta chains from one sample in a study of T cell changes during pregnancy in multiple sclerosis. Sequenced by immunoSEQ multiplex PCR; TCRdb stores in-frame clones only, minus some. The sample records approximately 44,000 clones, approximately 92% being singletons. The input for sequencing was CD4+ T cells from peripheral blood mononuclear cells, taken before pregnancy. These TCRs come from a female donor with multiple sclerosis, enrolled in a pregnancy study. The CDR3 runs from the conserved cysteine through the conserved F or W. D genes are given only for firm matches. A clone size is listed for some rows: how often the clone was seen (once, few, many), or a class if it is expanded.

CDR3 protein: CASSYSAGTGGQETQYF
CDR3 DNA: TGTGCCAGCAGCTATTCCGCCGGGACAGGGGGCCAAGAGACCCAGTACTTC
D gene: TRBD1
J gene: TRBJ2-5
clone size: -
V gene: TRBV7-6

CDR3 protein: CASSEGQFYGYTF
CDR3 DNA: TGTGCCAGCAGTGAGGGACAGTTCTATGGCTACACCTTC
D gene: TRBD1
J gene: TRBJ1-2
clone size: once
V gene: TRBV6-1

CDR3 protein: CASSLGQETEAFF
CDR3 DNA: TGTGCCAGCAGCTTAGGGCAGGAAACTGAAGCTTTCTTT
D gene: -
J gene: TRBJ1-1
clone size: -
V gene: TRBV7-6

CDR3 protein: CASSSDRAHTEAFF
CDR3 DNA: TGTGCCAGCAGTTCGGACAGGGCCCACACTGAAGCTTTCTTT
D gene: TRBD1
J gene: TRBJ1-1
clone size: -
V gene: TRBV6-5

CDR3 protein: CASSVQDNTEAFF
CDR3 DNA: TGTGCCAGCAGTGTCCAGGATAACACTGAAGCTTTCTTT
D gene: -
J gene: TRBJ1-1
clone size: -
V gene: TRBV2

CDR3 protein: CASYPGTGNNEQFF
CDR3 DNA: TGCGCCAGTTATCCCGGGACAGGGAACAATGAGCAGTTCTTC
D gene: TRBD1
J gene: TRBJ2-1
clone size: -
V gene: TRBV5-1

CDR3 protein: CASSLGLAGQRDTQYF
CDR3 DNA: TGCGCCAGCAGCTTGGGACTAGCGGGACAGAGAGATACGCAGTATTTT
D gene: TRBD2
J gene: TRBJ2-3
clone size: once
V gene: TRBV5-1

CDR3 protein: CAISLADSNQPQHF
CDR3 DNA: TGTGCCATCAGCTTGGCTGATAGCAATCAGCCCCAGCATTTT
D gene: -
J gene: TRBJ1-5
clone size: -
V gene: TRBV10-3

CDR3 protein: CASTHPVNTEAFF
CDR3 DNA: TGTGCCAGCACTCATCCAGTGAACACTGAAGCTTTCTTT
D gene: -
J gene: TRBJ1-1
clone size: -
V gene: TRBV6-5

CDR3 protein: CASRARQATGELFF
CDR3 DNA: TGTGCCAGCAGGGCCAGACAGGCCACCGGGGAGCTGTTTTTT
D gene: -
J gene: TRBJ2-2
clone size: -
V gene: TRBV2

CDR3 protein: CASSQEVGGNEQYF
CDR3 DNA: TGCGCCAGCAGCCAAGAGGTCGGGGGAAACGAGCAGTACTTC
D gene: -
J gene: TRBJ2-7
clone size: -
V gene: TRBV4-3

CDR3 protein: CAWISEETQYF
CDR3 DNA: TGTGCCTGGATTTCGGAAGAGACCCAGTACTTC
D gene: -
J gene: TRBJ2-5
clone size: once
V gene: TRBV30

CDR3 protein: CASSITGQGTYEQYF
CDR3 DNA: TGCGCCAGCAGCATCACGGGACAGGGGACCTACGAGCAGTACTTC
D gene: TRBD1
J gene: TRBJ2-7
clone size: -
V gene: TRBV5-1

CDR3 protein: CASSTGGGFGAFF
CDR3 DNA: TGTGCCAGCAGCACAGGGGGAGGTTTCGGGGCTTTCTTT
D gene: TRBD1
J gene: TRBJ1-1
clone size: -
V gene: TRBV7-2

CDR3 protein: CAWSYSSVLNEQFF
CDR3 DNA: TGTGCCTGGAGCTACTCTAGCGTCCTCAATGAGCAGTTCTTC
D gene: -
J gene: TRBJ2-1
clone size: -
V gene: TRBV30

CDR3 protein: CASTAPAGAPPDTQYF
CDR3 DNA: TGTGCCAGTACCGCCCCGGCGGGGGCCCCCCCTGATACGCAGTATTTT
D gene: -
J gene: TRBJ2-3
clone size: -
V gene: TRBV19

CDR3 protein: CASSQVGWFRTGSYEQYF
CDR3 DNA: TGTGCCAGCAGCCAAGTGGGGTGGTTTCGGACAGGATCCTACGAGCAGTACTTC
D gene: TRBD1
J gene: TRBJ2-7
clone size: -
V gene: TRBV4-2

CDR3 protein: CASSAMGIQGQETQYF
CDR3 DNA: TGTGCCAGCAGCGCGATGGGAATACAGGGACAAGAGACCCAGTACTTC
D gene: -
J gene: TRBJ2-5
clone size: -
V gene: TRBV9

CDR3 protein: CASSLTGVNEQFF
CDR3 DNA: TGTGCCAGCAGCCTGACAGGGGTCAATGAGCAGTTCTTC
D gene: TRBD1
J gene: TRBJ2-1
clone size: -
V gene: TRBV7-2

CDR3 protein: CASSLAGTSGETQYF
CDR3 DNA: TGCGCCAGCAGCTTGGCCGGGACTAGCGGGGAGACCCAGTACTTC
D gene: TRBD2
J gene: TRBJ2-5
clone size: -
V gene: TRBV5-1

CDR3 protein: CASSQELVGRGRISYNEQFF
CDR3 DNA: TGTGCCAGCAGCCAAGAATTAGTCGGGCGGGGACGTATCTCCTACAATGAGCAGTTCTTC
D gene: -
J gene: TRBJ2-1
clone size: -
V gene: TRBV4-2

CDR3 protein: CASSPTPLSGRLETGELFF
CDR3 DNA: TGCGCCAGCAGTCCGACCCCTCTTAGCGGGAGATTAGAGACCGGGGAGCTGTTTTTT
D gene: TRBD2
J gene: TRBJ2-2
clone size: -
V gene: TRBV4-1

CDR3 protein: CASGRQTATNEKLFF
CDR3 DNA: TGTGCCAGCGGACGACAGACCGCAACTAATGAAAAACTGTTTTTT
D gene: -
J gene: TRBJ1-4
clone size: -
V gene: TRBV7-9

CDR3 protein: CASSQSGGRSSGANVLTF
CDR3 DNA: TGTGCCAGCAGCCAATCGGGGGGGCGTTCCTCTGGGGCCAACGTCCTGACTTTC
D gene: TRBD2
J gene: TRBJ2-6
clone size: -
V gene: TRBV4-2

CDR3 protein: CAISDRGLGVEEQFF
CDR3 DNA: TGTGCCATCAGTGATCGGGGACTGGGGGTTGAGGAGCAGTTCTTC
D gene: -
J gene: TRBJ2-1
clone size: -
V gene: TRBV10-3

CDR3 protein: CASSLTGSGNTIYF
CDR3 DNA: TGCGCCAGCAGCTTAACAGGGTCTGGAAACACCATATATTTT
D gene: -
J gene: TRBJ1-3
clone size: -
V gene: TRBV5-1

CDR3 protein: CASSYSRDTSYEQYF
CDR3 DNA: TGTGCCAGCAGTTACTCCCGGGACACCTCCTACGAGCAGTACTTC
D gene: -
J gene: TRBJ2-7
clone size: -
V gene: TRBV6-5

CDR3 protein: CASSSNRDSGTFYEQYF
CDR3 DNA: TGTGCCAGCAGCTCAAACCGGGACAGTGGAACTTTCTACGAGCAGTACTTC
D gene: TRBD1
J gene: TRBJ2-7
clone size: -
V gene: TRBV7-9

CDR3 protein: CASSQERGRRTNEKLFF
CDR3 DNA: TGTGCCAGCAGCCAAGAAAGGGGTCGAAGAACTAATGAAAAACTGTTTTTT
D gene: -
J gene: TRBJ1-4
clone size: -
V gene: TRBV4-2

CDR3 protein: CASKPRGVNTEAFF
CDR3 DNA: TGTGCCAGCAAGCCCCGGGGGGTGAACACTGAAGCTTTCTTT
D gene: -
J gene: TRBJ1-1
clone size: -
V gene: TRBV27

CDR3 protein: CATIAGLGEQFF
CDR3 DNA: TGTGCCACCATAGCGGGACTGGGCGAGCAGTTCTTC
D gene: TRBD2
J gene: TRBJ2-1
clone size: -
V gene: TRBV28

CDR3 protein: CASSLAARGSFYEQYF
CDR3 DNA: TGTGCCAGCAGCTTAGCAGCTCGCGGGAGTTTCTACGAGCAGTACTTC
D gene: TRBD2
J gene: TRBJ2-7
clone size: -
V gene: TRBV7-2